The 7 T cell receptor beta chains in this list originate from one sample, sequenced in a study of tumor-infiltrating lymphocytes in primary liver carcinoma. Priming with a constant-region primer yielded TCR beta cDNA from about 500 ng total RNA. Amplification in three nested multiplex PCR rounds with slightly modified ARM-PCR gave rise to TCR beta libraries. Both of the initial two PCR rounds ran for 10 cycles and employed TRBV1-TRBV30 forward primers alongside a C-beta reverse primer. TCRdb fed the multiplex PCR reads into MiXCR, producing one record per CDR3 protein. The sample lists 85,000 to 100,000 distinct CDR3 sequences, 68% seen once, with 25% to 35% in the top ten. Co-extraction yielded RNA and DNA from 20-30 mg of unsorted bulk tissue. Sequencing was performed on tumor-adjacent normal liver tissue. The receptors come from a man in his forties or fifties with primary liver carcinoma and hepatitis B virus infection.

V usage is TRBV11-2 and J usage is TRBJ2-7; no clear D. The CDR3 length is 14 residues. CDR1 is SGHAT and CDR2 is FQNNGV in the germline V gene. The CDR3 DNA is TGTATCAGCAGCTTAACCGACACTGCCTACGAGCAGTACTTC. This translates into CISSLTDTAYEQYF.

This clonotype was observed a few times. The chain combines TRBV28 with TRBJ2-3; D is undetermined. Germline CDR1 is MDHEN and CDR2 is SYDVKM. V gave up 9 bases and J gave up 0 bases, with 13 bases separating them. The CDR3 extends over 14 amino acids. CDR3 DNA: TGTGCCAGTGGGTTAAGTGGGAGCACAGATACGCAGTATTTT. Protein: CASGLSGSTDTQYF.

Comments on this clonotype: A much larger clone is a single base away; this may be a read error. This chain connects TRBV12-3 or TRBV12-4 to TRBJ2-1; 12 bases align to TRBD1. The junction had 15 bases not matched to a gene; V was cut back by 9 bases and J by 0 bases. This CDR3 spans 19 amino acids. The CDR3 DNA is TGTGCCAGGAGCCCGCCGGGACAGGGGGCCCTTTACTCCTACAATGAGCAGTTCTTC. Protein product: CARSPPGQGALYSYNEQFF.

As to this clonotype: Germline is not matched at one junction end, which may reflect a read error. V is TRBV11-2 and J is TRBJ2-1, with 7 bases fitting TRBD2. CDR1 is SGHAT, CDR2 FQNNGV, per germline. CDR3 length: 13 amino acids. CDR3 sequence (DNA): TGTGCCAGTAGCTTAGAGGCGGGAGCTGAACAGTTCTTC. Its protein is CASSLEAGAEQFF.

This clonotype was observed a single time. Possible read error: a much larger clone is one base away. CDR3 sequence: CACSGTGGTDTQYF. The CDR3 nucleotides read TGTGCCTGCAGTGGGACAGGGGGCACAGATACGCAGTATTTT. The rearrangement joins TRBV6-4 to TRBJ2-3, with 10 bases lining up with TRBD1. This CDR3 region has 14 residues. Germline loops: CDR1 MRHNA, CDR2 SNTAGT.

A word on this clonotype: A much larger clone differs from this one at a single base, so this may be a read error. This chain joins TRBV10-3 and TRBJ2-3; D not resolved. CDR1 and CDR2 (germline): ENHRY, SYGVKD. The CDR3 totals 14 residues. The CDR3 DNA reads TGTGCCACCAGTAGGGATTCTAGCACAGATACGCAGTATTTT. It yields the protein CATSRDSSTDTQYF.

This clonotype was counted many times. The chain is built from TRBV10-3 and TRBJ2-7, with 8 positions matching TRBD1. The CDR3 loop spans 14 amino acids. Germline lookup yields CDR1 ENHRY and CDR2 SYGVKD. V gave up 5 bases and J gave up 5 bases; unmatched junction bases: 8. In DNA, the CDR3 is TGTGCCATCAGTTCTAGGGCACAGGGGGACGAGCAGTACTTC. It is translated as CAISSRAQGDEQYF.